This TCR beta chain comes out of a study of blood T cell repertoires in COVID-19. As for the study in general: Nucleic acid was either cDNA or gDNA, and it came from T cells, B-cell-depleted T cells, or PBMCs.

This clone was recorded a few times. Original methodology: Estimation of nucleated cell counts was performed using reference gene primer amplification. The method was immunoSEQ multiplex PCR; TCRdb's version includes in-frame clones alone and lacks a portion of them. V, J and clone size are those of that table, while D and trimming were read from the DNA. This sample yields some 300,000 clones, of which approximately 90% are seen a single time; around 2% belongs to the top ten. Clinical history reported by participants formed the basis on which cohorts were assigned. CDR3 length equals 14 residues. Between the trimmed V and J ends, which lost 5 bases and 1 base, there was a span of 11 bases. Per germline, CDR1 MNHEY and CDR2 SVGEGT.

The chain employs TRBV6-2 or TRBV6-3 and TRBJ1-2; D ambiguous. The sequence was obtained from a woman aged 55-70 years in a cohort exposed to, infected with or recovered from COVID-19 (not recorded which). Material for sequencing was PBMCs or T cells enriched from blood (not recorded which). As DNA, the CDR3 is TGTGCCAGCAGTCCCGAGGTGCTTAACTATGGCTACACCTTC. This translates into CASSPEVLNYGYTF.